This is a list of T cell receptor beta chains from one sample in a study of post-analysis software for immune sequencing data. TCRdb called the PCR reads again in MiXCR, with one record for every CDR3 protein. The sample includes about 570,000 distinct CDR3 sequences, roughly 34% of them seen just once. What was sequenced was blood. The receptors derive from a girl aged 2-17 years with multiple sclerosis. The CDR3 runs from the conserved cysteine through the conserved F or W. Each record gives: CDR3 DNA, CDR3 protein, D gene, clone size, J gene, V gene. D genes are given only for firm matches. Size tells how often a clone was seen (once, few, many) or the class of an expanded clone, and some rows leave it out.

TGTGCCAGCAGCTTGGCGGTGGGACTAGCGTCTAAGCCTGAGCAGTTCTTC,CASSLAVGLASKPEQFF,TRBD2,many,TRBJ2-1,TRBV5-5
TGCAGTGCTAGAGTGCGGGCAGAGACCCAGTACTTC,CSARVRAETQYF,NA,few,TRBJ2-5,TRBV20-1
TGCGCCAGCAGCTGGCAGACTAGCTCAGATACGCAGTATTTT,CASSWQTSSDTQYF,TRBD2,NA,TRBJ2-3,TRBV5-1
TGCAGTGCTAGAAACTCCCCGGGACAGGGAACCTACGAGCAGTACTTC,CSARNSPGQGTYEQYF,TRBD1,NA,TRBJ2-7,TRBV20-1
TGCAGTGCCAGCCCCTCGGGGGGCGCGATCATTCAGTACTTC,CSASPSGGAIIQYF,NA,NA,TRBJ2-4,TRBV20-1
TGCGCCAGCAGCTTTTCCGTCGGACAGGCCTCCTACGAGCAGTACTTC,CASSFSVGQASYEQYF,TRBD1,NA,TRBJ2-7,TRBV5-1
TGCAGCCTGGGCAGGGCGGAGGAGTCCTACGAGCAGTACTTC,CSLGRAEESYEQYF,NA,few,TRBJ2-7,TRBV29-1
TGCAGTGGGGTCGGGACTAGCGGGAGCTACGAGCAGTACTTC,CSGVGTSGSYEQYF,TRBD2,NA,TRBJ2-7,TRBV20-1
TGTGCCAGCAGCTTAGCCTGGGGGGATAATTCACCCCTCCACTTT,CASSLAWGDNSPLHF,NA,NA,TRBJ1-6,TRBV7-8
TGCAGTGCTACGACAGGGTCGGGAGAGACCCAGTACTTC,CSATTGSGETQYF,TRBD1,NA,TRBJ2-5,TRBV29-1
TGCGCCAGCAGCCACCGGACAGGGCAGGCCGGGCCCCAGCATTTT,CASSHRTGQAGPQHF,TRBD1,few,TRBJ1-5,TRBV4-1
TGTGCCAGCAGCGTCAAGGGAGGAAATGAAAAACTGTTTTTT,CASSVKGGNEKLFF,NA,NA,TRBJ1-4,TRBV9
TGTGCCAGCAGTCACACTAGCGGATACAATGAGCAGTTCTTC,CASSHTSGYNEQFF,TRBD2,NA,TRBJ2-1,TRBV27
TGTGCCAGCAGTTTATCTATTTTCGGGGCCCAGTTCTTC,CASSLSIFGAQFF,NA,once,TRBJ2-1,TRBV27
TGTGCCAGCAGCGCTAGCGGCATTCACCCCGGCAATGAGCAGTTCTTC,CASSASGIHPGNEQFF,TRBD2,NA,TRBJ2-1,TRBV6-1
TGTGGCAGCAGTTGGGATGTGGGGACGACCTATGGCTACACCTTC,CGSSWDVGTTYGYTF,NA,NA,TRBJ1-2,TRBV12-3/TRBV12-4
TGTGCCAGCAGCTTGGACAGGGTTGGGGAGACCCAGTACTTC,CASSLDRVGETQYF,NA,many,TRBJ2-5,TRBV5-8
TGCAGCGTTGAAGCGGAGGGCGGGGAGCTGTTTTTT,CSVEAEGGELFF,NA,NA,TRBJ2-2,TRBV29-1
TGTGCCAGCAGCCAACCGACTAGCGGGGGACCAACTGAAGAGACCCAGTACTTC,CASSQPTSGGPTEETQYF,TRBD2,NA,TRBJ2-5,TRBV4-2
TGTGCCAGCAGCTTACGGGGGCAGGGTGAGCAGTTCTTC,CASSLRGQGEQFF,NA,many,TRBJ2-1,TRBV7-3
TGTGCCTCCAGGACGGACAGGGATGGTGGCTACACCTTC,CASRTDRDGGYTF,TRBD1,NA,TRBJ1-2,TRBV24-1
TGTGCCAGCAGTGGGGCCGTAGCGGGGCTCACAGATACGCAGTATTTT,CASSGAVAGLTDTQYF,TRBD2,NA,TRBJ2-3,TRBV2
TGTGCCAGCAGCCAAGGGTTACAGGGGCGTGAAGCTTTCTTT,CASSQGLQGREAFF,TRBD1,NA,TRBJ1-1,TRBV3-1
TGTGCCAGCAGGGTAGCAGAGACCCAGTACTTC,CASRVAETQYF,NA,NA,TRBJ2-5,TRBV11-2
TGCGCCAGCAGCTTGGCCCTCGGGAGAAAAGATACGCAGTATTTT,CASSLALGRKDTQYF,NA,few,TRBJ2-3,TRBV5-1
TGCGCCAGCAGCTGGAACACCGGGGAGCTGTTTTTT,CASSWNTGELFF,NA,few,TRBJ2-2,TRBV5-1
TGTGCCAGCAGCCTTGGGTACCCCCAAGACAGTGGGGGCCACGAGCAGTACTTC,CASSLGYPQDSGGHEQYF,NA,few,TRBJ2-7,TRBV11-2
TGCGCCAGCAGCGAGGACGGGGGAAACACCATATATTTT,CASSEDGGNTIYF,NA,NA,TRBJ1-3,TRBV5-1
TGTGCCAGCAGAAATACAGGGGCCGGTGAGCAGTACTTC,CASRNTGAGEQYF,TRBD1,many,TRBJ2-7,TRBV7-2
TGTGCCAGCAGTCCAAAGGGACAGGGGAATCAGCCCCAGCATTTT,CASSPKGQGNQPQHF,TRBD1,NA,TRBJ1-5,TRBV12-3/TRBV12-4
TGCAGTGCTAGAGAGGGTTCCCTTCGGGGCACTGAAGCTTTCTTT,CSAREGSLRGTEAFF,NA,few,TRBJ1-1,TRBV20-1
TGCAGTGCTAGGGAAGACAGGGCCGGCTACAATGAGCAGTTCTTC,CSAREDRAGYNEQFF,TRBD1,NA,TRBJ2-1,TRBV20-1
TGTGCCACCAGGGAGGGTAGAGGGACAGGCGGGAGTCAGCCCCAGCATTTT,CATREGRGTGGSQPQHF,TRBD1,NA,TRBJ1-5,TRBV15
TGTGCCAGCACCCGAGGGAGCTATGGCTACACCTTC,CASTRGSYGYTF,NA,NA,TRBJ1-2,TRBV28
TGTGCCAGCAGTTTACTGAGGGGGGCTAAATTTAATGAGCAGTTCTTC,CASSLLRGAKFNEQFF,NA,NA,TRBJ2-1,TRBV27
TGTGCCAGCAGCGCTGGCCCTGGCGGCGAGCAGTACTTC,CASSAGPGGEQYF,NA,NA,TRBJ2-7,TRBV5-5
TGCAGTGCTAGGGCCGACAGGGCCAGGGAGACCCAGTACTTC,CSARADRARETQYF,TRBD1,NA,TRBJ2-5,TRBV20-1
TGTGCCAGCTCACCGGGACAGACCCAGGCAGGCGAGCAGTACTTC,CASSPGQTQAGEQYF,TRBD1,few,TRBJ2-7,TRBV18
TGCAGCGTTGAAGGGAGGAGACCCCTGTACAATGAGCAGTTCTTC,CSVEGRRPLYNEQFF,NA,few,TRBJ2-1,TRBV29-1
TGCAGCGTTGAAAAGGGACAGGGGGCGGGTGGCTACACCTTC,CSVEKGQGAGGYTF,TRBD1,NA,TRBJ1-2,TRBV29-1
TGTGCCAGCAGTTTCTCAGAGGGTTTGGGCTACACCTTC,CASSFSEGLGYTF,NA,few,TRBJ1-2,TRBV12-3/TRBV12-4
TGTGCCAGCGCGCAGGGCCCAGAGACCCAGTACTTC,CASAQGPETQYF,NA,NA,TRBJ2-5,TRBV5-5
TGCAGTGCTAGACCCGACCCTGACGAGCAGTACTTC,CSARPDPDEQYF,NA,NA,TRBJ2-7,TRBV20-1
TGTGCCACCGGGCCCCAAAAGAACACAGATACGCAGTATTTT,CATGPQKNTDTQYF,NA,NA,TRBJ2-3,TRBV6-6
TGTGCCAGCAGTTCCCTTCTCGGAGTAGCGCGGGACAATGAGCAGTTCTTC,CASSSLLGVARDNEQFF,NA,few,TRBJ2-1,TRBV12-3/TRBV12-4
TGTGCCAGCAGTTCCCCCTCCGCCCAGTTCTTC,CASSSPSAQFF,NA,NA,TRBJ2-1,TRBV28
TGCAGTGCTAGAGATTCTGGAGGGCTAGCGGGGGGGTTTTGGGATACGCAGTATTTT,CSARDSGGLAGGFWDTQYF,TRBD2,NA,TRBJ2-3,TRBV20-1
TGCGCCAGCAGCTTGGAGTTCGGGACACCACTTTCCTACGAGCAGTACTTC,CASSLEFGTPLSYEQYF,NA,NA,TRBJ2-7,TRBV5-1
TGTGCCAGCAGGGGGACACAAGTCACCGGGGAGCTGTTTTTT,CASRGTQVTGELFF,NA,NA,TRBJ2-2,TRBV6-5
TGCAGTGCTGCGGGACACGTTAATGAAAAACTGTTTTTT,CSAAGHVNEKLFF,NA,NA,TRBJ1-4,TRBV20-1
TGTGCCAGCAGTCCCCTGGACAGGTACGAGCAGTACTTC,CASSPLDRYEQYF,TRBD1,NA,TRBJ2-7,TRBV27
TGCAGTGCCCGTGGGGGGGCTGATTGGGGCCGCTATGGCTACACCTTC,CSARGGADWGRYGYTF,NA,few,TRBJ1-2,TRBV20-1
TGTGCCAGCAGCCGGGACTGGATTGAGCAGTTCTTC,CASSRDWIEQFF,NA,NA,TRBJ2-1,TRBV5-6